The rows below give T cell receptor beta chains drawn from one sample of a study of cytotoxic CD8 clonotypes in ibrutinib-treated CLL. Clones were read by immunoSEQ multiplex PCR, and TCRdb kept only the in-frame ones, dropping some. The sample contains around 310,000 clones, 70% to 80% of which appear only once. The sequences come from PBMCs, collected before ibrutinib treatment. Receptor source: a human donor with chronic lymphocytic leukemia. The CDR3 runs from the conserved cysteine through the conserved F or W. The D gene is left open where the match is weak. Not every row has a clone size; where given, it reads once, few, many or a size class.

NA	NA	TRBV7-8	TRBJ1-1	CASSLLGGAVAEAFF	TGTGCCAGCAGCTTACTGGGGGGCGCGGTCGCTGAAGCTTTCTTT
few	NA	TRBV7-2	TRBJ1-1	CASSLKFLAFF	TGTGCCAGCAGCTTAAAATTTTTGGCTTTCTTT
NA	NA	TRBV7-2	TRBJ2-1	CASSLAGTPTYNEQFF	TGTGCCAGCAGCCTCGCCGGGACTCCCACCTACAATGAGCAGTTCTTC
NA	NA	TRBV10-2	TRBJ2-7	CASRKEVAAYEQYF	TGCGCCAGCAGAAAGGAGGTAGCGGCCTACGAGCAGTACTTC
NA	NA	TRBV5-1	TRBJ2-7	CASSLAALSYEQYF	TGCGCCAGCAGCTTGGCGGCCCTCTCCTACGAGCAGTACTTC
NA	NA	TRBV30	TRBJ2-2	CAWNLRGFTGELFF	TGTGCCTGGAACCTGAGGGGTTTCACCGGGGAGCTGTTTTTT
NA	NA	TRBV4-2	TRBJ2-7	CASSQDHRDTYEQYF	TGTGCCAGCAGCCAAGACCACAGGGACACCTACGAGCAGTACTTC
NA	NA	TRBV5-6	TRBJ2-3	CASSLGTETDTQYF	TGTGCCAGCAGCTTAGGGACTGAGACAGATACGCAGTATTTT
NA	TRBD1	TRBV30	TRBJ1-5	CAWSAGTGGGQPQHF	TGTGCCTGGAGTGCTGGGACAGGGGGCGGTCAGCCCCAGCATTTT
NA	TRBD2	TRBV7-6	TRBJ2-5	CASSLGAGGQETQYF	TGTGCCAGCAGCTTAGGAGCGGGAGGCCAAGAGACCCAGTACTTC
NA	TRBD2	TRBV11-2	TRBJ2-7	CASSDGAGGFYEQYF	TGTGCCAGCAGCGATGGAGCGGGAGGTTTCTACGAGCAGTACTTC
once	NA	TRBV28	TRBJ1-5	CASSSQDYQPQHF	TGTGCCAGCAGTTCACAAGATTATCAGCCCCAGCATTTT
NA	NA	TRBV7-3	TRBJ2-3	CASSLISGVGGTDTQYF	TGTGCCAGCAGCTTAATAAGCGGCGTGGGCGGCACAGATACGCAGTATTTT
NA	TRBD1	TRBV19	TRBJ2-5	CASSIGGGGETQYF	TGTGCCAGTAGTATAGGAGGGGGCGGTGAGACCCAGTACTTC
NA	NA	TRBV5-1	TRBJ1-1	CASSDGTYTEAFF	TGCGCCAGCAGCGACGGGACGTACACTGAAGCTTTCTTT
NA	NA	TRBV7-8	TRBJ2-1	CASSSDRSSYNEQFF	TGTGCCAGCAGCTCCGACAGGAGCTCCTACAATGAGCAGTTCTTC
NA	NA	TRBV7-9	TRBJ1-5	CASSFSSGYSNQPQHF	TGTGCCAGCAGCTTCTCTTCAGGCTATAGCAATCAGCCCCAGCATTTT
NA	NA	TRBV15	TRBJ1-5	CATSRYNQPQHF	TGTGCCACCAGCAGATATAATCAGCCCCAGCATTTT
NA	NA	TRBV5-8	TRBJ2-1	CASRPYIGSYNEQFF	TGTGCCAGCAGACCTTACATAGGCTCCTACAATGAGCAGTTCTTC
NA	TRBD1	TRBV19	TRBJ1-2	CAAGTGAYYGYTF	TGTGCCGCAGGGACAGGGGCTTACTATGGCTACACCTTC
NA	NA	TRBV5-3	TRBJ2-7	CARTHYEQYF	TGTGCCAGAACCCATTACGAGCAGTACTTC
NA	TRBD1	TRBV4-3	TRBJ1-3	CASSRRTGAGGNTIYF	TGCGCCAGCAGCCGTCGAACAGGGGCCGGTGGAAACACCATATATTTT
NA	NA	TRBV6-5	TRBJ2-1	CASSKQGPQNEQFF	TGTGCCAGCAGTAAACAGGGTCCACAGAATGAGCAGTTCTTC
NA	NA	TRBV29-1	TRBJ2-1	CSVSLNNEQFF	TGCAGCGTTTCGCTCAACAATGAGCAGTTCTTC
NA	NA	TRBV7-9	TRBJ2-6	CASSFSSGANVLTF	TGTGCCAGCAGCTTTAGCTCTGGGGCCAACGTCCTGACTTTC
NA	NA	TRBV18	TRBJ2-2	CASSPVFRAPNTGELFF	TGTGCCAGCTCACCAGTTTTCCGTGCCCCCAACACCGGGGAGCTGTTTTTT
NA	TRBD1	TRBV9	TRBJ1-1	CASSARTGTALNTEAFF	TGTGCCAGCAGCGCGCGCACCGGGACAGCTTTGAACACTGAAGCTTTCTTT
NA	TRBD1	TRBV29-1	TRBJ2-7	CSVESPGTGVNYEQYF	TGCAGCGTTGAGTCACCCGGGACAGGGGTAAATTACGAGCAGTACTTC
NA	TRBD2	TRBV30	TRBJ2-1	CACLSGLAGNEQFF	TGTGCCTGCCTGTCGGGACTAGCGGGGAATGAGCAGTTCTTC
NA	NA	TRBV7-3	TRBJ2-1	CASSLGQFDEQFF	TGTGCCAGCAGCCTAGGACAGTTCGATGAGCAGTTCTTC
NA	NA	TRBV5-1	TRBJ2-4	CASSLAEDLRNIQYF	TGCGCCAGCAGCTTGGCTGAGGATCTCAGGAACATTCAGTACTTC
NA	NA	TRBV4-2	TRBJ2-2	CASSHGSTGELFF	TGTGCCAGCAGCCACGGGAGTACCGGGGAGCTGTTTTTT
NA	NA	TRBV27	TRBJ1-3	CASSDISGNTIYF	TGTGCCAGCAGTGACATCTCTGGAAACACCATATATTTT
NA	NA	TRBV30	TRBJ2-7	CAWSGTPAYEQYF	TGTGCCTGGAGCGGGACTCCCGCCTACGAGCAGTACTTC
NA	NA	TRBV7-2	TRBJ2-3	CASSLAGGLRLDTQYF	TGTGCCAGCAGCTTAGCGGGCGGGCTGAGGTTAGATACGCAGTATTTT
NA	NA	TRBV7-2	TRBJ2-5	CASSLGKSREETQYF	TGTGCCAGCAGCTTAGGAAAAAGTAGGGAAGAGACCCAGTACTTC
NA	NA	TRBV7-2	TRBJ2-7	CASSFLGIYPYEQYF	TGTGCCAGCAGCTTCCTCGGGATTTATCCCTACGAGCAGTACTTC
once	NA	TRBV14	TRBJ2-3	CASSQDGRVYTDTQYF	TGTGCCAGCAGCCAAGATGGCAGGGTATACACAGATACGCAGTATTTT
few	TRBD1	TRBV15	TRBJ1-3	CATSRSAGGPGNTIYF	TGTGCCACCAGCAGAAGCGCAGGGGGCCCTGGAAACACCATATATTTT
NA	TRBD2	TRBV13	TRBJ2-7	CASSPGLAAYEQYF	TGTGCCAGCAGCCCGGGACTAGCGGCCTACGAGCAGTACTTC
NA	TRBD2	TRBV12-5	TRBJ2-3	CASGSGGRAADTQYF	TGTGCTAGTGGTTCTGGCGGGAGGGCCGCGGATACGCAGTATTTT
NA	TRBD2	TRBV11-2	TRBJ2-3	CASSSASGGVTDTQYF	TGTGCCAGCAGCTCCGCTAGCGGGGGAGTCACAGATACGCAGTATTTT
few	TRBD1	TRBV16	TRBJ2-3	CASSPDREGTDTQYF	TGTGCCAGCAGCCCGGACAGGGAAGGAACAGATACGCAGTATTTT
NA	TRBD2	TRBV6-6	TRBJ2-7	CASSSLAGVQYF	TGTGCCAGCAGTTCCCTAGCGGGAGTGCAGTACTTC
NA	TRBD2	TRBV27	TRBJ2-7	CASSVLAGGLAEQYF	TGTGCCAGCAGTGTACTAGCGGGAGGGCTTGCCGAGCAGTACTTC
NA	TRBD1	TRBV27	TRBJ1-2	CASSKTGGWSGYTF	TGTGCCAGCAGTAAAACAGGGGGTTGGAGTGGCTACACCTTC
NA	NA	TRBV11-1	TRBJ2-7	CASSPRPAGHLNEQYF	TGTGCCAGCAGCCCCAGGCCAGCGGGACATCTGAACGAGCAGTACTTC
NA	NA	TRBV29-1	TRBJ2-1	CSDRDLGVLEQFF	TGCAGCGACCGGGACTTGGGAGTTCTTGAGCAGTTCTTC
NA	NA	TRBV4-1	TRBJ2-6	CASSQVSGSNSGANVLTF	TGCGCCAGCAGCCAAGTGTCGGGGAGCAACTCTGGGGCCAACGTCCTGACTTTC
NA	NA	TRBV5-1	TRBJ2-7	CASSTEGLGLQYF	TGCGCCAGCAGCACCGAGGGTTTGGGACTGCAGTACTTC
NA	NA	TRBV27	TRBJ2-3	CASSNRGHIITDTQYF	TGTGCCAGCAGTAATCGGGGGCATATAATCACAGATACGCAGTATTTT
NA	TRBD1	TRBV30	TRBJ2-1	CAWRAQGDRGEQFF	TGTGCCTGGAGGGCCCAAGGGGACAGGGGTGAGCAGTTCTTC
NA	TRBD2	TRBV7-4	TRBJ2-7	CASKLAVFYEQYF	TGTGCCAGCAAACTAGCGGTGTTCTACGAGCAGTACTTC